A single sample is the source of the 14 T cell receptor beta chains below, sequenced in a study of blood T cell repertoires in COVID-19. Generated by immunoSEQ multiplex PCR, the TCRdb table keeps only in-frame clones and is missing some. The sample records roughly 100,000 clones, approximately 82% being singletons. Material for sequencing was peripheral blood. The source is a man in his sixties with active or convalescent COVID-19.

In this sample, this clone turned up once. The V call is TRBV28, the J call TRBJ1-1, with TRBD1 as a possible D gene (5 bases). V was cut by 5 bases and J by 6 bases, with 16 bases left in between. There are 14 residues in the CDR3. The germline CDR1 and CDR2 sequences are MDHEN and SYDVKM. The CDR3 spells CASSPPRGAAEAFF. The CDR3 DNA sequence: TGTGCCAGCAGTCCGCCGCGGGGCGCGGCTGAAGCTTTCTTT.

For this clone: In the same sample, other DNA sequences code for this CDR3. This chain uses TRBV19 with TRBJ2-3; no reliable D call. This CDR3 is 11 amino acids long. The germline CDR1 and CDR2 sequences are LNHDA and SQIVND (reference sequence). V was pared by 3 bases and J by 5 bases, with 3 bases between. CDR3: CASSILDTQYF. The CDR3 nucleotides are TGTGCCAGTAGTATCTTAGATACGCAGTATTTT.

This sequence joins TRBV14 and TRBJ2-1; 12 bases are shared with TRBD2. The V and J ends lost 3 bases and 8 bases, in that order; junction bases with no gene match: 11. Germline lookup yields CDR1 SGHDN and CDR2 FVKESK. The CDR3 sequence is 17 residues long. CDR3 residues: CASSHKTGTSGYHEQFF. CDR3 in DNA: TGTGCCAGCAGCCATAAGACCGGGACTAGCGGGTACCATGAGCAGTTCTTC.

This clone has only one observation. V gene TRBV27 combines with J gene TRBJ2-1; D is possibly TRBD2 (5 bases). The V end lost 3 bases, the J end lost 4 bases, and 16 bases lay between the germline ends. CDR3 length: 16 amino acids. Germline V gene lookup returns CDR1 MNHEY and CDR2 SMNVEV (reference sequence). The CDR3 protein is CASSFLEGMGYNEQFF. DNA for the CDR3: TGTGCCAGCAGTTTTCTTGAGGGCATGGGGTACAATGAGCAGTTCTTC.

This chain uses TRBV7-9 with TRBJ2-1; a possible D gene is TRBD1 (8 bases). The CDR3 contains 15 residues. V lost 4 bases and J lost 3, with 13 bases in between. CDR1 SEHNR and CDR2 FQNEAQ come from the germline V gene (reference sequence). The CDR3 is CASSSTGDYYNEQFF. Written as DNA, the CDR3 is TGTGCCAGCAGCTCGACAGGGGACTACTACAATGAGCAGTTCTTC.

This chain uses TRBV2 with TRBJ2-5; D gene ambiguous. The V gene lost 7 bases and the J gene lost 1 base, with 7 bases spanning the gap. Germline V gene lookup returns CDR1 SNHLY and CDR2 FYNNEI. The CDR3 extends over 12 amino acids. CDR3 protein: CASTRVQETQYF. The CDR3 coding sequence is TGTGCCAGCACGCGTGTCCAAGAGACCCAGTACTTC.

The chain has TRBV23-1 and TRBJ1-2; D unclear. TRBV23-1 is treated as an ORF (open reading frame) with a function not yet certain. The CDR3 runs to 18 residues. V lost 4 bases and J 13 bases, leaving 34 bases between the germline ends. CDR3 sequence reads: CASSRKPGSGSSYSAGTF. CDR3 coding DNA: TGCGCCAGCAGTCGCAAACCGGGTTCCGGGTCTTCTTACTCGGCGGGCACCTTC.

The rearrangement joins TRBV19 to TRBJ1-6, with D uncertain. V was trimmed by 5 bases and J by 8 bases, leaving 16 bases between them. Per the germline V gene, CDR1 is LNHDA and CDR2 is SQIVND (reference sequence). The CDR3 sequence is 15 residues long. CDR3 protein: CASSARGVRDSPLHF. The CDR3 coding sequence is TGTGCCAGTAGTGCCCGCGGGGTGCGGGATTCACCCCTCCACTTT.

The CDR3 DNA reads TGTGCCAGCCAAATGACGACAGGGCTCAACTATGGCTACACCTTC. Residues: CASQMTTGLNYGYTF. This sequence joins TRBV6-6 and TRBJ1-2; the match to TRBD1 covers 7 bases. J lost 2 bases, V lost 8 bases, and 11 bases had no gene match. The CDR3 runs to 15 residues. CDR1 is MNHNY, CDR2 SVGAGI, per germline (reference sequence).

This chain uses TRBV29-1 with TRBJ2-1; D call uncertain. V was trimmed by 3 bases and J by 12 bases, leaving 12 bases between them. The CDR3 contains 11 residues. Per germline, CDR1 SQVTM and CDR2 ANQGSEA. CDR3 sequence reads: CSVEVTRGQFF. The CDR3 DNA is TGCAGCGTTGAGGTTACCAGAGGGCAGTTCTTC.

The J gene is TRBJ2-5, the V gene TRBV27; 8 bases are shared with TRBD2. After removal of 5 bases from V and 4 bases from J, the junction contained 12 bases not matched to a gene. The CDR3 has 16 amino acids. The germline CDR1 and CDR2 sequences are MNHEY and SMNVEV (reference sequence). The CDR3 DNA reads TGTGCCAGCAGTAAGACGGCGGGGGGCGGGGGAGAGACCCAGTACTTC. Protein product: CASSKTAGGGGETQYF.

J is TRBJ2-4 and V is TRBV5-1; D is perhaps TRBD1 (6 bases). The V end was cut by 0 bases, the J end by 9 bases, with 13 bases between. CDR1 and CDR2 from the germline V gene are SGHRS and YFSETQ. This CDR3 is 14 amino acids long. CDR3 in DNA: TGCGCCAGCAGCTTGGCAGGGGCCGACGCCATTCAGTACTTC. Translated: CASSLAGADAIQYF.

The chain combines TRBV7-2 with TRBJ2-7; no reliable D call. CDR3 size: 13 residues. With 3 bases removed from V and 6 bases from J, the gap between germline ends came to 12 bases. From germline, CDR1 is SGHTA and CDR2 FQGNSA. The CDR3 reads CASSFGRSSEQYF. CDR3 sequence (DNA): TGTGCCAGCAGCTTTGGAAGGAGTAGCGAGCAGTACTTC.

The DNA for the CDR3 is TGTGCCAGCAGCGTAGAATGGACAGGGATGAATGAGCAGTTCTTC. Its protein is CASSVEWTGMNEQFF. The gene calls are TRBV9 and TRBJ2-1; TRBD1 matches 8 bases. V was pared by 0 bases and J by 7 bases, with 6 bases of the junction left unmatched. Germline assignment: CDR1 SGDLS and CDR2 YYNGEE. This CDR3 is built from 15 residues.